Listed here is a single TCR beta chain. Its specificity is unknown. It was with 60 Vbeta and 13 Jbeta primers that the PCR ran. The repertoire was sequenced with immunoSEQ multiplex PCR; TCRdb's copy has only in-frame clones and lacks some. The sample consists of about 130,000 clones, roughly 77% of them appearing once. Germline CDR1 reads SGHTA; CDR2 reads FQGNSA. V was shortened by 0 bases and J by 7 bases, with 7 bases between the two germline ends. The CDR3 totals 13 residues. This record comes from a study of cytomegalovirus exposure and HLA in healthy donors. Overall study results and limits: The productive fraction for most TCR beta V segments was about 87% or about 30% in an earlier analysis. Across all donors, roughly uniform sequencing depth was an assumption of the presence/absence analyses. Some V segments (TRBV6-2 and TRBV6-3 among them) were excluded as indistinguishable.

The TCR originated in a woman aged 40 to 50 in good health and CMV-seropositive. Sequenced: PBMCs. The chain combines TRBV7-2 with TRBJ2-1, with D possibly TRBD2 on 6 matching bases. DNA for the CDR3: TGTGCCAGCAGCTTAGCTAGCGGTAATGAGCAGTTCTTC. This translates into CASSLASGNEQFF.